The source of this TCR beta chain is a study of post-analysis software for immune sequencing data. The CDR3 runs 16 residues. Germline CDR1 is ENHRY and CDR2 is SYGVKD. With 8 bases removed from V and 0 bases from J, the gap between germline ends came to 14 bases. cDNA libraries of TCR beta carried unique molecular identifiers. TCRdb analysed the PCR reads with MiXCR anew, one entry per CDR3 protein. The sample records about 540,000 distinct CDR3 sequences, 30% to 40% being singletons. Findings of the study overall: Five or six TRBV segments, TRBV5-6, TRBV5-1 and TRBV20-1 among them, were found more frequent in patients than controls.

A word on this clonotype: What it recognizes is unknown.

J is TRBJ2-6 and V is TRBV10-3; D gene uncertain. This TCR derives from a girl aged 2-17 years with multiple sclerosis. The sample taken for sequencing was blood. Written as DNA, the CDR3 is TGTGCCATCTCGGGCAGTCCTCCCTCTGGGGCCAACGTCCTGACTTTC. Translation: CAISGSPPSGANVLTF.